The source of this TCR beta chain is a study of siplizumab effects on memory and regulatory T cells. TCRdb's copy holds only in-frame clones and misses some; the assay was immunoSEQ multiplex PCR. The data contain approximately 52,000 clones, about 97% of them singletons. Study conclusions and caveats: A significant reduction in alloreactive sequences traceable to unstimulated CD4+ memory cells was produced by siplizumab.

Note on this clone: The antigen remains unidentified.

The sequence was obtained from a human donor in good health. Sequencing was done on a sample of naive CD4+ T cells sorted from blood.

In DNA form, the CDR3 reads TGTGCCTGGCGGGGGAGACCGGGACTAGCGGACAATGAGCAGTTCTTC. This encodes CAWRGRPGLADNEQFF. The chain links TRBV30 to TRBJ2-1; 11 bases are shared with TRBD2. V shed 5 bases and J 5 bases; nucleotides not matched to a gene: 11. Germline loops: CDR1 GTSNPN, CDR2 SVGIG (reference sequence). CDR3 length: 16 amino acids.